Below, 8 T cell receptor beta chains from the same sample are listed, as sequenced in a study of blood T cell repertoires in COVID-19. The data were produced by immunoSEQ multiplex PCR, yet TCRdb's version contains in-frame clones alone and is incomplete. The repertoire holds some 270,000 clones, with less than 90% as singletons. The sample comprised peripheral blood. The receptors were sampled from a woman in her thirties or forties who had recovered from COVID-19.

This chain joins TRBV28 and TRBJ2-7, with D uncertain. Germline lookup yields CDR1 MDHEN and CDR2 SYDVKM. The V and J ends lost 5 bases and 2 bases respectively, with 13 bases between them. The CDR3 length is 14 residues. The CDR3 sequence is CASSGRLSTYEQYF. The CDR3 DNA sequence: TGTGCCAGCAGTGGCCGTCTGTCAACCTACGAGCAGTACTTC. The complete variable domain, with remaining parts taken from reference TRBV28 and TRBJ2-7, reads DVKVTQSSRYLVKRTGEKVFLECVQDMDHENMFWYRQDPGLGLRLIYFSYDVKMKEKGDIPEGYSVSREKKERFSLILESASTNQTSMYLCASSGRLSTYEQYFGPGTRLTVT.

This clone was observed once. This chain links TRBV6-5 with TRBJ1-2, with a tentative D call TRBD1 (6 bases). The CDR3 covers 15 residues. Germline V gene lookup returns CDR1 MNHEY and CDR2 SVGAGI. The V gene lost 0 bases and the J gene lost 0 bases, with 8 bases spanning the gap. Written as DNA, the CDR3 is TGTGCCAGCAGTTACTCTACAGGGTCTAACTATGGCTACACCTTC. This gives the protein CASSYSTGSNYGYTF.

This rearrangement joins TRBV4-1 to TRBJ1-4; 7 bases match TRBD1. The CDR3 length is 15 residues. CDR1 is MGHRA and CDR2 is YSYEKL in the germline V gene. Trimming cost V 0 bases and J 2 bases; bases outside gene matches: 0. The CDR3 spells CASSQEQGTNEKLFF. The CDR3, as DNA: TGCGCCAGCAGCCAAGAACAGGGGACTAATGAAAAACTGTTTTTT.

The V gene is TRBV29-1, the J gene TRBJ1-2; 7 nucleotides match TRBD1. Trimming cost V 4 bases and J 6 bases; bases outside gene matches: 14. This CDR3 contains 15 residues. Germline-derived CDR1 and CDR2 are SQVTM and ANQGSEA. DNA of the CDR3: TGCAGCGTTGTTAGCAGGGGGGCAAACCGGGATGGCTACACCTTC. This codes for CSVVSRGANRDGYTF.

This chain links TRBV27 with TRBJ1-5, with TRBD1 identical over 7 bases. Looked up from germline, CDR1 is MNHEY and CDR2 is SMNVEV (reference sequence). V dropped 2 bases and J dropped 1; count of bases not matched to a gene: 2. The CDR3 covers 15 residues. CDR3 residues: CASSLRGRSNQPQHF. The CDR3 DNA reads TGTGCCAGCAGTTTAAGGGGGCGAAGCAATCAGCCCCAGCATTTT.

The chain employs TRBV9 and TRBJ1-6, with a possible D match to TRBD1 (6 bases). V gave up 3 bases and J gave up 8 bases, with 12 bases separating them. Germline lookup yields CDR1 SGDLS and CDR2 YYNGEE. CDR3 size: 14 residues. The CDR3 loop reads CASSGTGSHSPLHF. The DNA of the CDR3 is TGTGCCAGCAGCGGAACAGGGTCCCATTCACCCCTCCACTTT.

The J gene is TRBJ2-4, the V gene TRBV30; 8 bases map to TRBD1. Losses at the gene ends were 1 base for V and 4 bases for J; bases not matched to a gene: 12. Germline V gene sequence: CDR1 GTSNPN, CDR2 SVGIG (reference sequence). This CDR3 contains 17 residues. The CDR3 region has the DNA TGTGCCTGGAGTGCCTACATTTCCAGGGGGCCAAAAAACATTCAGTACTTC. Its protein is CAWSAYISRGPKNIQYF. Full variable domain (outside the CDR3, taken from reference TRBV30 and TRBJ2-4): SQTIHQWPATLVQPVGSPLSLECTVEGTSNPNLYWYRQAAGRGLQLLFYSVGIGQISSEVPQNLSASRPQDRQFILSSKKLLLSDSGFYLCAWSAYISRGPKNIQYFGAGTRLSVL.

This clone appeared once. Here the CDR3 reads CASSPPGDRVPYEQYF. CDR3 in DNA: TGTGCCAGCTCACCACCGGGAGACAGGGTTCCCTACGAGCAGTACTTC. This sequence joins TRBV18 and TRBJ2-7, with 7 nucleotides matching TRBD1. Germline CDR1 is KGHSH and CDR2 is LQKENI. This CDR3 has 16 amino acids. The J segment lost 2 bases and the V segment lost 0 bases, leaving 7 bases of the junction unmatched. The full variable domain, rest sourced from reference TRBV18 and TRBJ2-7, is NAGVMQNPRHLVRRRGQEARLRCSPMKGHSHVYWYRQLPEEGLKFMVYLQKENIIDESGMPKERFSAEFPKEGPSILRIQQVVRGDSAAYFCASSPPGDRVPYEQYFGPGTRLTVT.